The T cell receptor beta chain described here comes from a study of CD8 T cells in ankylosing spondylitis. Study results and caveats: Disease-linked clones displayed a CD8+ phenotype and appeared relatively rarely in peripheral blood. A TCR beta motif made of 7 to 9 highly homologous variants seemed typical of ankylosing spondylitis blood. Disease-associated clones were reportedly significantly overrepresented in matched ankylosing spondylitis synovial fluid.

Germline assignment: CDR1 SGHNT and CDR2 YYREEE (reference sequence). The CDR3 has 17 amino acids. V shed 3 bases and J shed 0 bases, with 15 bases lying between them. With molecular barcodes, quantitative 5'-RACE was used to make the TCR beta libraries. TCRdb fed the 5' RACE reads into MiXCR, producing one record per CDR3 protein. In the table there are approximately 440,000 distinct CDR3 sequences, about a sixth of which are singletons. In its sample, this clonotype was seen a few times. The antigen remains undetermined. The gene calls are TRBV5-4 and TRBJ2-2; tentatively, D is TRBD1 (6 bases). The receptor was isolated from a male donor with ankylosing spondylitis. The specimen sequenced was blood, either unsorted or a sorted T cell fraction (not recorded which). As DNA, the CDR3 is TGTGCCAGCAGCTCGTTACAGGGAACAGCGAACACCGGGGAGCTGTTTTTT. This codes for CASSSLQGTANTGELFF.